The subject of this entry is one T cell receptor (beta chain). As yet, its antigen is unknown. Germline CDR1 is SGHRS and CDR2 is YFSETQ. The CDR3 is 18 amino acids. V lost 4 bases to trimming and J lost 1 base, with 21 bases between them. These data belong to a study of radiotherapy plus CTLA-4 blockade in lung cancer. Study in general: Among all patients, roughly 17% showed objective responses, while roughly 30% had disease control. Overall study results and limits: Following radiotherapy plus ipilimumab, tumor-derived TCR clones expanded in the blood. Reports identified early blood T cell clone dynamics, with interferon-beta, as the best response predictor.

CTLA-4 blockade using ipilimumab, together with focal radiation, was received by patients with chemo-refractory metastatic non-small-cell lung cancer. Using immunoSEQ multiplex PCR, the repertoire was profiled, and TCRdb retains in-frame clones only, with some absent. This table holds about 80,000 clones, about 84% found once. This specimen was peripheral blood, taken from a patient treated with radiotherapy plus ipilimumab. The chain combines TRBV5-1 with TRBJ2-1; D is perhaps TRBD2 (5 bases). This TCR derives from a human donor with non-small cell lung cancer who had stable disease on radiotherapy plus ipilimumab. The DNA of the CDR3 is TGCGCCAGCAGCCCGTCCCCCCTCGGACTGGCTTCCTACAATGAGCAGTTCTTC. Encoded protein: CASSPSPLGLASYNEQFF.